This TCR beta chain was identified in a study of T cell responses to AZD1222 COVID-19 vaccine. Some clones are missing from TCRdb's copy, which holds only in-frame ones; the method was immunoSEQ multiplex PCR. This sample has some 100,000 clones, with approximately 87% found just once. Details on this clone: Its antigen is still unknown.

Findings and caveats of the study: Spike was spanned by vaccine-associated CD4 TCRs, with dominance at 160-218 and 743-854.

Trimming stripped 11 bases from V and 8 bases from J, with 21 bases between. Germline loops: CDR1 MNHEY, CDR2 SVGAGI. CDR3 size: 14 residues. The sample was peripheral blood, taken 28 days after the second AZD1222 dose. The receptor was derived from an adult who received the AZD1222 COVID-19 vaccine. V is TRBV6-5 and J is TRBJ1-4, with D possibly matching TRBD1 (6 bases). CDR3 in DNA: TGTGCCGCTAACGGGGGCAGGTTCGAGGAAAAACTGTTTTTT. Translating it yields CAANGGRFEEKLFF.